These 10 T cell receptor beta chains share one sample of origin, sequenced in a study of Ad26.COV2.S vaccination and SARS-CoV-2 variants. Treatment here: some 20 received Ad26.COV2.S at low or high dose, single or two shots; about 5 received placebo; per-sample allocation not given. Sampling took place 63 days after the first vaccine or placebo injection. Sequencing used immunoSEQ multiplex PCR; TCRdb keeps in-frame clones, though not all of them. The repertoire consists of approximately 460,000 clones, with 70% to 90% occurring once and the leading ten covering 1.7%. Sequences were derived from peripheral blood, sampled in a trial of Ad26.COV2.S vaccine versus placebo. Every receptor here comes from a person aged 18-60 years who received the Ad26.COV2.S COVID-19 vaccine or a placebo.

V gene TRBV27 combines with J gene TRBJ2-6; no clear D gene. V was trimmed by 8 bases and J by 0 bases, leaving 8 bases between them. The CDR3 length is 14 residues. Germline V gene lookup returns CDR1 MNHEY and CDR2 SMNVEV (reference sequence). CDR3 nucleotides: TGTGCCAGCGGACGGCTCTCTGGGGCCAACGTCCTGACTTTC. It specifies CASGRLSGANVLTF.

This clone has only one observation. The J gene is TRBJ2-7, the V gene TRBV29-1; D is undetermined. The CDR3 is made up of 13 amino acids. CDR1 is SQVTM, CDR2 ANQGSEA, per germline. Trimming took 6 bases from V and 2 from J, leaving 14 bases between them. The CDR3 protein is CSVSPGRPYEQYF. The CDR3 DNA sequence: TGCAGCGTGTCCCCCGGGCGGCCCTACGAGCAGTACTTC.

The chain is built from TRBV6-5 and TRBJ2-2, with D possibly TRBD1 on 6 matching bases. The germline gives CDR1 MNHEY, CDR2 SVGAGI. This CDR3 region has 15 residues. V was pared by 6 bases and J by 5 bases, with 16 bases between. CDR3 sequence reads: CASRGEGVRTGELFF. CDR3 bases: TGTGCCAGCAGGGGAGAGGGGGTCAGGACCGGGGAGCTGTTTTTT.

The CDR3 nucleotides are TGTGCCAGAAGCTACGAACCCAACACCGGGGAGCTGTTTTTT. Protein: CARSYEPNTGELFF. V and J are TRBV5-3 and TRBJ2-2; D is undetermined. TRBV5-3 carries the ORF label, with uncertain function. Trimming took off 3 bases at V and 2 bases at J, with 8 bases between the two ends. The CDR3 sequence is 14 residues long.

This rearrangement joins TRBV7-3 to TRBJ2-1; TRBD1 or TRBD2 may be the D gene (5 bases each). The CDR3 runs 15 residues. The germline gives CDR1 SGHTA, CDR2 FQGTGA. Between the trimmed V and J ends, which lost 0 bases and 3 bases, there was a span of 9 bases. CDR3 sequence (DNA): TGTGCCAGCAGCTTAACCGGGGACCACTACAATGAGCAGTTCTTC. This codes for CASSLTGDHYNEQFF.

The rearrangement links TRBV15 to TRBJ1-4, with D unresolved. The germline V gene has CDR1 LNHNV and CDR2 YYDKDF (reference sequence). Trimming took 6 bases from V and 4 from J, leaving 12 bases between them. This CDR3 contains 14 residues. The CDR3 DNA follows: TGTGCCACCAGTAACAACAGCTATAATGAAAAACTGTTTTTT. Its translation is CATSNNSYNEKLFF.

This chain joins TRBV13 and TRBJ2-1; 7 nucleotides line up with TRBD2. The germline V gene has CDR1 PRHDT and CDR2 FYEKMQ (reference sequence). This CDR3 contains 14 residues. The V gene end was trimmed by 4 bases and the J gene end by 4 bases; junction bases not matched to a gene: 4. This chain's CDR3 is CASSSLADYNEQFF. Written as DNA, the CDR3 is TGTGCCAGCAGCTCCCTAGCGGATTACAATGAGCAGTTCTTC.

J is TRBJ1-1 and V is TRBV10-3; 7 bases map to TRBD1. With V trimmed by 5 bases and J by 1 base, 7 bases remained unmatched. Germline CDR1 and CDR2: ENHRY and SYGVKD. The CDR3 runs 15 residues. The CDR3 reads CAISRQGRENTEAFF. The CDR3, as DNA: TGTGCCATCAGTCGACAGGGTAGGGAGAACACTGAAGCTTTCTTT.

In DNA form, the CDR3 reads TGTGCCAGCAGCCCGGGACAGGGGCAAGGCTCCTACGAGCAGTACTTC. As protein: CASSPGQGQGSYEQYF. This chain connects TRBV5-5 to TRBJ2-7, with 10 bases fitting TRBD1. V shed 4 bases, J shed 0 bases, and the junction held 7 bases outside the gene matches. CDR1 and CDR2 (germline): SGHKS, YYEKEE (reference sequence). The CDR3 loop spans 16 amino acids. Full variable domain (missing parts from reference TRBV5-5 and TRBJ2-7): DAGVTQSPTHLIKTRGQQVTLRCSPISGHKSVSWYQQVLGQGPQFIFQYYEKEERGRGNFPDRFSARQFPNYSSELNVNALLLGDSALYLCASSPGQGQGSYEQYFGPGTRLTVT.

CDR3 bases: TGCGCCAGCAGTGAGCCCCGGACAAAAGTTACTTTCTTT. Translation: CASSEPRTKVTFF. The chain is built from TRBV10-2 and TRBJ1-1, with a weak D call TRBD1 (5 bases). The CDR3 has 13 amino acids. CDR1 is WSHSY and CDR2 is SAAADI in the germline V gene. Trimming pared 2 bases from V and 12 bases from J, leaving 16 bases between.